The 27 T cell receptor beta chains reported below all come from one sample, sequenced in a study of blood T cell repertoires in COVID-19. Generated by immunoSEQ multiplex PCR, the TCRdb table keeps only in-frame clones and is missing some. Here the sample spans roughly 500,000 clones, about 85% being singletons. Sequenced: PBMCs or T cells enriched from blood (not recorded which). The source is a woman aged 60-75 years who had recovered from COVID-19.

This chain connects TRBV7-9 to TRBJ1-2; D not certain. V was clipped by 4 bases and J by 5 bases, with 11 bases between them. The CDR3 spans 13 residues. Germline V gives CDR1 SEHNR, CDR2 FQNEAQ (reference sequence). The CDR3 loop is CASSSGRGYGYTF. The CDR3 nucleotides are TGTGCCAGCAGCTCCGGTCGGGGATATGGCTACACCTTC.

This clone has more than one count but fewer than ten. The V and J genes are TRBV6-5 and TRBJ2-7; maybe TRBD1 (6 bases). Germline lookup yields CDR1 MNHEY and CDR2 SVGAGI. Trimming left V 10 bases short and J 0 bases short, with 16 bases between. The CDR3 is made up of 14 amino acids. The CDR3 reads CATAVLGGSYEQYV. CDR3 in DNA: TGTGCCACCGCTGTGCTAGGGGGCTCCTACGAGCAGTACGTC.

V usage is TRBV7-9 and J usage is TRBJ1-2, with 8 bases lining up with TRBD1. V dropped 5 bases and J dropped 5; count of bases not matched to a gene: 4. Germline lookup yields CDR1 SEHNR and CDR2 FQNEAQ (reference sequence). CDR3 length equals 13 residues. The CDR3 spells CASSNRQGYGYTF. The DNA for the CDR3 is TGTGCCAGCAGCAACAGACAGGGGTATGGCTACACCTTC.

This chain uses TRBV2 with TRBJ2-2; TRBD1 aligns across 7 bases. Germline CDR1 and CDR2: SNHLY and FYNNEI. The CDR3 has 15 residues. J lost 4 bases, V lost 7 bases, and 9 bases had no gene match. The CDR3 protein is CASTPRAGGTGELFF. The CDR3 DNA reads TGTGCCAGCACCCCTAGGGCAGGGGGCACCGGGGAGCTGTTTTTT.

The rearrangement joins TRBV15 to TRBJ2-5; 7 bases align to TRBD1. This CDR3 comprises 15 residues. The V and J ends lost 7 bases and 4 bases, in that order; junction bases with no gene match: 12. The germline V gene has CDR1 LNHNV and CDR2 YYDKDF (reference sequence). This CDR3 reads CATKAYRGIRETQYF. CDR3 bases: TGTGCCACCAAAGCCTACAGGGGAATAAGAGAGACCCAGTACTTC.

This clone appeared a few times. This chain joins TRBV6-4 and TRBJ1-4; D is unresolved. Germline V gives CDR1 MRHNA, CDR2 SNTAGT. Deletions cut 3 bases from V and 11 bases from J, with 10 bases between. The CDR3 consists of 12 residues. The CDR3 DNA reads TGTGCCAGCAGTGATGGCTTCGGGAAACTGTTTTTT. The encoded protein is CASSDGFGKLFF.

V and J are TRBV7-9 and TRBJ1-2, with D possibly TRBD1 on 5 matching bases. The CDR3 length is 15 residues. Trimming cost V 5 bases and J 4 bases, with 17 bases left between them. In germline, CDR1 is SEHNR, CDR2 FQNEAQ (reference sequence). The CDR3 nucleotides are TGTGCCAGCAGCCCCGGCGCCGGCAGGGTCTATGGCTACACCTTC. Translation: CASSPGAGRVYGYTF.

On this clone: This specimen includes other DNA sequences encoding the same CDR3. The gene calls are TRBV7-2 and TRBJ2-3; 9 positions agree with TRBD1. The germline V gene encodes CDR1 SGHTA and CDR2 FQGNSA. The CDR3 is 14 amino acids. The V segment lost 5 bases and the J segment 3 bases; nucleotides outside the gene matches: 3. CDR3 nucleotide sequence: TGTGCCAGCAGCCTGACAGGGGGTACAGATACGCAGTATTTT. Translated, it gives CASSLTGGTDTQYF.

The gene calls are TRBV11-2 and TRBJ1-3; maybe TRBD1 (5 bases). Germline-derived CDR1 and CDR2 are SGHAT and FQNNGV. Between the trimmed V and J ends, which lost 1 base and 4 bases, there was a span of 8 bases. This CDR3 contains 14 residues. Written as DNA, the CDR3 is TGTGCCAGCAGCTTAGGGGGCGCCGGAAACACCATATATTTT. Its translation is CASSLGGAGNTIYF. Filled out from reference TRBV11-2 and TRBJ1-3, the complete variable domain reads EAGVAQSPRYKIIEKRQSVAFWCNPISGHATLYWYQQILGQGPKLLIQFQNNGVVDDSQLPKDRFSAERLKGVDSTLKIQPAKLEDSAVYLCASSLGGAGNTIYFGEGSWLTVV.

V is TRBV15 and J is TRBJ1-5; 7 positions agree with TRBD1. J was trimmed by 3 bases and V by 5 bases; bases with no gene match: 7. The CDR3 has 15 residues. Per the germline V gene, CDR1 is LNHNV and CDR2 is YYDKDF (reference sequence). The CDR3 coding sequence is TGTGCCACCAGCGGCTGGCAGGGGGACAATCAGCCCCAGCATTTT. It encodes CATSGWQGDNQPQHF.

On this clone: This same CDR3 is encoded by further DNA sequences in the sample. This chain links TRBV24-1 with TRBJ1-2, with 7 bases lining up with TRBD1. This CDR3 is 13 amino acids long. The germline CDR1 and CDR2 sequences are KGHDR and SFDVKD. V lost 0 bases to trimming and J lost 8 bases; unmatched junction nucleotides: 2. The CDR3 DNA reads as TGTGCCACCAGTGATTTGACAGGGGAGGGCTACACCTTC. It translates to CATSDLTGEGYTF.

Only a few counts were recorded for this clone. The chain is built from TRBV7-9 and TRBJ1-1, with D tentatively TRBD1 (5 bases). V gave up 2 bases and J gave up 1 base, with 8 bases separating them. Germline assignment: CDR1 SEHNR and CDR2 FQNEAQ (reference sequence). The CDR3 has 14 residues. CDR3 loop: CASSLLGGNTEAFF. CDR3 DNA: TGTGCCAGCAGCTTATTGGGGGGGAACACTGAAGCTTTCTTT.

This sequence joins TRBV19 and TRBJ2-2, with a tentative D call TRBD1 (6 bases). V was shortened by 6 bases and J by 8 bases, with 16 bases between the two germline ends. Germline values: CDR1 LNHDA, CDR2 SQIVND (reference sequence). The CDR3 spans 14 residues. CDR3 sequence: CASRGNRASGELFF. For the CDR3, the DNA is TGTGCCAGTAGGGGCAACAGGGCTTCGGGGGAGCTGTTTTTT.

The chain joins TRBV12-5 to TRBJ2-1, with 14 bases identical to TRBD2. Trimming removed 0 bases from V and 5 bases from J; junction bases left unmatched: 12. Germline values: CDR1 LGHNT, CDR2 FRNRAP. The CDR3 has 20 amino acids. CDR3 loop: CASGLVLSRLAGGLNNEQFF. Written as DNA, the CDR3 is TGTGCTAGTGGTTTGGTACTTAGCCGACTAGCGGGGGGGTTGAACAATGAGCAGTTCTTC.

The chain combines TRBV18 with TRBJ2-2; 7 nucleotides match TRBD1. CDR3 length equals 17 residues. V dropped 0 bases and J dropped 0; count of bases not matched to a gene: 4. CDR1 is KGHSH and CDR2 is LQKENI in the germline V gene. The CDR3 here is CASSPPQGQANTGELFF. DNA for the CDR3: TGTGCCAGCTCACCACCTCAAGGACAGGCGAACACCGGGGAGCTGTTTTTT.

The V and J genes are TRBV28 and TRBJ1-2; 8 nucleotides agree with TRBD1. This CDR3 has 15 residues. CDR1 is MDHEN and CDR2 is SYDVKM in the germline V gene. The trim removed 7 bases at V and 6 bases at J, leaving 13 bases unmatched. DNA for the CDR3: TGTGCCAGCACCTTCGGCGGACAGGGATCGAATGGCTACACCTTC. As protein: CASTFGGQGSNGYTF.

The CDR3 DNA reads TGTGCCAGCAGCGTAGGTTTGGGGAGCTCCTACAATGAGCAGTTCTTC. It specifies CASSVGLGSSYNEQFF. J is TRBJ2-1 and V is TRBV9, with D possibly TRBD2 on 5 matching bases. Germline values: CDR1 SGDLS, CDR2 YYNGEE. V shed 0 bases and J shed 0 bases, with 10 bases lying between them. This CDR3 is built from 16 residues.

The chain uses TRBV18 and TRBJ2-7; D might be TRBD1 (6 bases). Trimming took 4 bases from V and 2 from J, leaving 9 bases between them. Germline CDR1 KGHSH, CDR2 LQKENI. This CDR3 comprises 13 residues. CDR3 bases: TGTGCCAGCTCACTTGGACAGACCTACGAGCAGTACTTC. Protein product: CASSLGQTYEQYF.

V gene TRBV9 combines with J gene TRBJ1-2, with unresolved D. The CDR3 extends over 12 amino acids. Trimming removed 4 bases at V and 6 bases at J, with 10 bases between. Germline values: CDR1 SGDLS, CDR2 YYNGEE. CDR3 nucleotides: TGTGCCAGCAGCCTGGCGGGTGATGGCTACACCTTC. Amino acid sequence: CASSLAGDGYTF.

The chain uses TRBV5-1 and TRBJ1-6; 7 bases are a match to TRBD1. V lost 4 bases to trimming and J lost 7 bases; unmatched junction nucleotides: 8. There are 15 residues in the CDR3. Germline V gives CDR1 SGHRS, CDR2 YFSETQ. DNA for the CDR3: TGCGCCAGCAGCCCCTGGACAGGAGGAAATTCACCCCTCCACTTT. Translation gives CASSPWTGGNSPLHF.

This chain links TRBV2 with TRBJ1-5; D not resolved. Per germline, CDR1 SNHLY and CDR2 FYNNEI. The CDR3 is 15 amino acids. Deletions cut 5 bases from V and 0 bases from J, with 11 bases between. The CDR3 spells CASSLPLYSNQPQHF. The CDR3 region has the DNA TGTGCCAGCAGTTTACCTCTCTATAGCAATCAGCCCCAGCATTTT. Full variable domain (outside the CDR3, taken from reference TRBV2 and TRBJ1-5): EPEVTQTPSHQVTQMGQEVILRCVPISNHLYFYWYRQILGQKVEFLVSFYNNEISEKSEIFDDQFSVERPDGSNFTLKIRSTKLEDSAMYFCASSLPLYSNQPQHFGDGTRLSIL.

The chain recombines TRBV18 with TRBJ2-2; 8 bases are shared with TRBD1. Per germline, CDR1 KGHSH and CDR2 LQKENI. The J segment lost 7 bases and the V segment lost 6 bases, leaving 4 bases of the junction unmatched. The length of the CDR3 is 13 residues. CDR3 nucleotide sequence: TGTGCCAGCTCCCAGGGGGCGATCGGGGAGCTGTTTTTT. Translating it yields CASSQGAIGELFF.

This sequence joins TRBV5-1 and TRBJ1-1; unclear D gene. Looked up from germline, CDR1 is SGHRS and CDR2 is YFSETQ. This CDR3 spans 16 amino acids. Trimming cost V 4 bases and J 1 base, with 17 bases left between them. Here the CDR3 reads CASSTSGLSPNTEAFF. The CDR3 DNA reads TGCGCCAGCAGCACGTCCGGACTGTCACCGAACACTGAAGCTTTCTTT.

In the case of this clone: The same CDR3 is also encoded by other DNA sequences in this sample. CDR3 residues: CASRGQGNTGELFF. CDR3 bases: TGTGCCAGTAGGGGACAGGGAAACACCGGGGAGCTGTTTTTT. The rearrangement links TRBV19 to TRBJ2-2; TRBD1 aligns across 9 bases. Germline CDR1 and CDR2: LNHDA and SQIVND (reference sequence). The junction had 1 base not matched to a gene; V was cut back by 6 bases and J by 2 bases. This CDR3 spans 14 amino acids.

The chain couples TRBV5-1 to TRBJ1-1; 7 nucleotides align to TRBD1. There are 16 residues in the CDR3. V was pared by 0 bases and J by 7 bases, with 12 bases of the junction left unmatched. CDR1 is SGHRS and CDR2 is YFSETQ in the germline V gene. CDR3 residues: CASSLVAPGTVDEAFF. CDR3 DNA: TGCGCCAGCAGCTTGGTTGCCCCCGGGACAGTAGATGAAGCTTTCTTT.

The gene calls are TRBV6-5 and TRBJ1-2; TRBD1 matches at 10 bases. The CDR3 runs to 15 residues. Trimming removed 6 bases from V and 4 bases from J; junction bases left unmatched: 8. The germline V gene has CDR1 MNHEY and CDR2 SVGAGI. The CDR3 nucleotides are TGTGCCAGCAGGATCGGACAGGGGGACCTCTATGGCTACACCTTC. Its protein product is CASRIGQGDLYGYTF.

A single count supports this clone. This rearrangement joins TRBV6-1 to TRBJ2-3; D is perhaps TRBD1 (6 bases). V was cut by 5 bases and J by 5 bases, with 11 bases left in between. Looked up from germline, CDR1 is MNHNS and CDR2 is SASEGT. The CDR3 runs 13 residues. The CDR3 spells CASSRHREDTQYF. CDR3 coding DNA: TGTGCCAGCAGTCGCCACAGGGAAGATACGCAGTATTTT.